This is a list of T cell receptor beta chains from one sample in a study of identical twins. Each CDR3 protein is one row after TCRdb ran MiXCR on the 5' RACE reads. The sample shows hundreds of thousands of distinct CDR3 sequences, 8.6% of them seen only once. A further study also used this sample, focusing on yellow fever vaccine responses in identical twins.

Sequences were obtained from PBMCs. Receptors originate from a woman between 18 and 29 years old in good health. Both conserved end residues are part of each CDR3. The D gene is left open where the match is weak. Clone size is stated in some rows and not others, as once, few, many or a class when expanded.

cdr3_aa v_call clone_size j_call d_call
CASRKRDHLSGANVLTF TRBV12-3/TRBV12-4 few TRBJ2-6 -
CASSLRGTRGYEQYF TRBV12-3/TRBV12-4 - TRBJ2-7 -
CASSRTGPNTEAFF TRBV9 - TRBJ1-1 -
CASSQAGGPKTQYF TRBV3-1 many TRBJ2-5 TRBD2
CASSYSGGVEETQYF TRBV6-5 - TRBJ2-5 -
CASSQGQGKTDTQYF TRBV3-1 - TRBJ2-3 TRBD1
CASSLSSTDNTGELFF TRBV5-6 few TRBJ2-2 -
CAITEKHSYEQYF TRBV10-3 few TRBJ2-7 -
CASSEGTARYTEAFF TRBV6-1 few TRBJ1-1 -
CASSTSGTTDTQYF TRBV7-9 few TRBJ2-3 -
CASSLRRDSYNEQFF TRBV7-9 many TRBJ2-1 -
CSAIPSGDTDTQYF TRBV20-1 few TRBJ2-3 TRBD2
CATIGEGTDTQYF TRBV24-1 - TRBJ2-3 -
CASSLVSRGYTF TRBV7-9 - TRBJ1-2 -
CASSLYLTGTGINEQYF TRBV7-9 few TRBJ2-7 TRBD1
CASSTGWNQPQHF TRBV6-2/TRBV6-3 many TRBJ1-5 -
CSVIDRDHSYNEQFF TRBV20-1 - TRBJ2-1 -
CSVWDGRNIQYF TRBV29-1 - TRBJ2-4 -
CASSHKRAPSYEQYF TRBV6-2/TRBV6-3 few TRBJ2-7 -
CASSFKGEHSFNYGYTF TRBV28 - TRBJ1-2 -
CASSFGLAGGNQFF TRBV27 few TRBJ2-1 TRBD2
CASSIRTATNEKLFF TRBV28 many TRBJ1-4 -
CASSPSGTSGRYEQYF TRBV18 - TRBJ2-7 TRBD2
CSVVAGVPPRVDEQYF TRBV29-1 many TRBJ2-7 TRBD2
CASSFLGLRYEQYF TRBV12-3/TRBV12-4 many TRBJ2-7 -
CASSLSRLAGDTQYF TRBV27 many TRBJ2-3 -
CASSLMGGSGKYEQYF TRBV11-2 - TRBJ2-7 TRBD2
CASSQTSGYEQYF TRBV6-6 few TRBJ2-7 -
CATSRGDRGFRREETQYF TRBV15 few TRBJ2-5 TRBD1